The TCR beta chain under discussion was sequenced for a study of blood T cell repertoires in COVID-19. In the study overall: Sample material is recorded as cDNA or gDNA derived from T cells, B-cell-depleted T cells, or PBMCs.

The assay was immunoSEQ multiplex PCR, and TCRdb's table has in-frame clones only and misses some. The sample includes about 200,000 clones, about four fifths of them seen just once. The junction had 6 bases not matched to a gene; V was cut back by 4 bases and J by 3 bases. Per germline, CDR1 SGDLS and CDR2 YYNGEE. This CDR3 has 15 residues. The rearrangement links TRBV9 to TRBJ1-4, with 7 bases lining up with TRBD1. Sequenced input: peripheral blood. This receptor was identified in a woman older than 75 with COVID-19, enrolled during active disease. CDR3 amino acids: CASSPGTAPNEKLFF. Written as DNA, the CDR3 is TGTGCCAGCAGCCCGGGGACAGCCCCTAATGAAAAACTGTTTTTT.